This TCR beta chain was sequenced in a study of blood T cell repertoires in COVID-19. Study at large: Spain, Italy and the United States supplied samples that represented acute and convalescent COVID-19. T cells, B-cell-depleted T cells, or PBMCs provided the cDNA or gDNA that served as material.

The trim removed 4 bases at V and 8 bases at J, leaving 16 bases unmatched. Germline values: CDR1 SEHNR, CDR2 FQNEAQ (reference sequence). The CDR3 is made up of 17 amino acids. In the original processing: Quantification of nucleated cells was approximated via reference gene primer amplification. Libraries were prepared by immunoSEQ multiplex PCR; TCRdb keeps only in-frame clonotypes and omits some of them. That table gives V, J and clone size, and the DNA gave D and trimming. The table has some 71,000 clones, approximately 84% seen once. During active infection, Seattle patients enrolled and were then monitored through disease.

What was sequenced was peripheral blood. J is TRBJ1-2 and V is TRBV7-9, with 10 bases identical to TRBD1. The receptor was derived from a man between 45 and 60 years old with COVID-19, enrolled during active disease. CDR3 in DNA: TGTGCCAGCAGCTCCGAATTTTCGACAGGGGGCGCGTTAGGCTACACCTTC. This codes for CASSSEFSTGGALGYTF.